This TCR beta chain stems from a study of beta chain features in type 1 diabetes. Isolated RNA was reverse transcribed in full, so expressed TCRB transcripts were sequenced. Using immunoSEQ multiplex PCR, the repertoire was profiled, and TCRdb retains in-frame clones only, with some absent. The sample records about 900,000 clones, roughly 17% being singletons. Using CD45RO/CCR7/CD25/CD127/CD95/CD27, CD4+ naive, central memory, regulatory and stem cell-like memory cells were sorted. This clone was seen a few times. Germline V lookup: CDR1 SGHRS, CDR2 YFSETQ. The CDR3 consists of 13 residues. The ends were cut back, 4 bases at V and 4 bases at J, with 10 bases in the middle.

Specimen: naive CD4+ T cells from blood. The chain is built from TRBV5-1 and TRBJ2-3; D unclear. This receptor was identified in a young woman in good health. The CDR3: CASSIPVADTQYF. The CDR3, as DNA: TGCGCCAGCAGCATCCCCGTGGCAGATACGCAGTATTTT.